A single sample gave rise to the 19 T cell receptor beta chains below, sequenced in a study of siplizumab effects on memory and regulatory T cells (dated by TCRdb to the late 2010s). The method was the immunoSEQ multiplex PCR assay. TCRdb stores this immuneACCESS table with in-frame sequences only. Part of the clones is absent; in the studies checked, under half of the shortfall reflects unresolved V genes, and no reason is known for the rest. A total of about 91,000 clones appear in this sample, over 95% of them only once. The top ten hold around 0.03% of the sample. Sequencing was performed on naive CD4+ T cells sorted from blood. The cell subset or site label for this specimen denotes: unstimulated naive T cells. The receptor set was obtained from a human donor in good health.

The rearrangement uses TRBV2 and TRBJ2-5; 13 bases are a match to TRBD2. The last part of the DNA fits TRBJ2-7 better; the J call may be wrong. This CDR3 region has 15 residues. Germline lookup yields CDR1 SNHLY and CDR2 FYNNEI. In nucleotides, the CDR3 is TGTGCCAGCAGACCGACTAGCGGGGGGAGATACGAGCAGTACTTC. Its translation is CASRPTSGGRYEQYF.

The J gene is TRBJ1-2, the V gene TRBV18; possibly TRBD1 for D (5 bases). This CDR3 is built from 14 residues. Germline V lookup: CDR1 KGHSH, CDR2 LQKENI. The ends were cut back, 0 bases at V and 3 bases at J, with 8 bases in the middle. Here the CDR3 DNA reads TGTGCCAGCTCACCACCCCGGGGGGACTATGGCTACACCTTC. Residues: CASSPPRGDYGYTF.

The rearrangement joins TRBV19 to TRBJ1-2; perhaps TRBD1 as D (5 bases). The CDR3 loop spans 16 amino acids. Germline assignment: CDR1 LNHDA and CDR2 SQIVND (reference sequence). Deletions cut 4 bases from V and 0 bases from J, with 15 bases between. The CDR3 DNA reads as TGTGCCAGTAGTACCCAGGGTACGTTTACTAACTATGGCTACACCTTC. Translation gives CASSTQGTFTNYGYTF.

V usage is TRBV7-5 and J usage is TRBJ1-1; the table assigns TRBD1, which was not confirmed against the DNA. TRBV7-5 is a known pseudogene. The CDR3 sequence is 14 residues long. The CDR3 loop reads CVRSLGRRGRSAFF. The DNA of the CDR3 is TGTGTCAGAAGCTTAGGGCGGAGGGGGCGCTCAGCTTTCTTT.

In this sample, this clone turned up once. The V call is TRBV19, the J call TRBJ1-2; unclear D gene. The V gene lost 3 bases and the J gene lost 10 bases, with 18 bases spanning the gap. This CDR3 spans 14 amino acids. The V gene's germline CDR1 is LNHDA and CDR2 SQIVND (reference sequence). CDR3 in amino acids: CASSMIPLTRAYTF. CDR3 in DNA: TGTGCCAGTAGTATGATCCCCCTTACCCGGGCCTACACCTTC.

The chain employs TRBV2 and TRBJ1-5, with 9 positions matching TRBD1. V lost 10 bases, J lost 4 bases, and 5 bases stayed unmatched. The germline V gene has CDR1 SNHLY and CDR2 FYNNEI. The CDR3 spans 13 residues. The CDR3 DNA sequence: TGTGCCATTGCCGGGACAGGGAATCAGCCCCAGCATTTT. It is translated as CAIAGTGNQPQHF.

This sequence joins TRBV25-1 and TRBJ2-3, with TRBD2 matching over 10 bases. V shed 1 base, J shed 0 bases, and the junction held 7 bases outside the gene matches. Germline CDR1 MGHDK, CDR2 SYGVNS. The CDR3 covers 18 residues. DNA of the CDR3: TGTGCCAGCAGTGAATCAGCGGGGGGGCCAATGAGCACAGATACGCAGTATTTT. Protein product: CASSESAGGPMSTDTQYF.

The V and J genes are TRBV10-3 and TRBJ2-5; D gene ambiguous. The CDR3 totals 14 residues. Trimming cost V 0 bases and J 4 bases, with 9 bases left between them. The germline V gene has CDR1 ENHRY and CDR2 SYGVKD. The CDR3 DNA sequence: TGTGCCATCAGTGAGTCTGAGCTAAGAGAGACCCAGTACTTC. Translating gives CAISESELRETQYF.

This clone was seen only once. V and J are TRBV7-7 and TRBJ1-1, with 7 bases fitting TRBD1. The CDR3 runs to 14 residues. The J segment lost 0 bases and the V segment lost 5 bases, leaving 3 bases of the junction unmatched. Germline CDR1 and CDR2: SSHAT and FNYEAQ (reference sequence). The chain's CDR3 is CASSPGQMNTEAFF. The CDR3 nucleotides read TGTGCCAGCAGCCCGGGACAGATGAACACTGAAGCTTTCTTT.

This chain uses TRBV6-4 with TRBJ1-1; D may be TRBD1 (5 bases). Per germline, CDR1 MRHNA and CDR2 SNTAGT. V lost 5 bases to trimming and J lost 1 base, with 8 bases between them. This CDR3 has 13 amino acids. The CDR3 region is CASSSQGNTEAFF. DNA for the CDR3: TGTGCCAGCAGTTCGCAGGGGAACACTGAAGCTTTCTTT.

V usage is TRBV29-1 and J usage is TRBJ2-6; a possible D gene is TRBD1 (7 bases). V was pared by 2 bases and J by 0 bases, with 20 bases between. The CDR3 runs 19 residues. Germline V lookup: CDR1 SQVTM, CDR2 ANQGSEA. CDR3 nucleotide sequence: TGCAGCGTTGAATGGCCAGGGGGGAATCCTAGCTCTGGGGCCAACGTCCTGACTTTC. Its translation: CSVEWPGGNPSSGANVLTF.

The chain couples TRBV19 to TRBJ1-2; 9 nucleotides align to TRBD1. The junction had 12 bases not matched to a gene; V was cut back by 3 bases and J by 7 bases. The CDR3 spans 16 residues. Germline-derived CDR1 and CDR2 are LNHDA and SQIVND (reference sequence). The CDR3 coding sequence is TGTGCCAGTAGTATTCCACAGGGACAGGGTAAATCTGGCTACACCTTC. Protein: CASSIPQGQGKSGYTF.

J is TRBJ1-2 and V is TRBV28; D is ambiguous. The CDR3 runs to 15 residues. Trimming cost V 4 bases and J 3 bases, with 15 bases left between them. Germline lookup yields CDR1 MDHEN and CDR2 SYDVKM. CDR3 coding DNA: TGTGCCAGCAGTTCAACCGGGATCTCCGACTATGGCTACACCTTC. Protein sequence: CASSSTGISDYGYTF.

This chain uses TRBV11-2 with TRBJ2-7; D is unresolved. V was clipped by 5 bases and J by 3 bases, with 5 bases between them. The CDR3 covers 11 residues. The V gene's germline CDR1 is SGHAT and CDR2 FQNNGV. CDR3 coding DNA: TGTGCCAGCAGCGTGAGCTACGAGCAGTACTTC. Protein product: CASSVSYEQYF.

The chain has TRBV2 and TRBJ2-5; TRBD2 is a possible D gene (6 bases). CDR3 size: 12 residues. Germline lookup yields CDR1 SNHLY and CDR2 FYNNEI. V was trimmed by 6 bases and J by 4 bases, leaving 9 bases between them. The CDR3 region has the DNA TGTGCCAGCAGGAGGGGAGGAGAGACCCAGTACTTC. It is translated as CASRRGGETQYF. Filled out from reference TRBV2 and TRBJ2-5, the complete variable domain reads EPEVTQTPSHQVTQMGQEVILRCVPISNHLYFYWYRQILGQKVEFLVSFYNNEISEKSEIFDDQFSVERPDGSNFTLKIRSTKLEDSAMYFCASRRGGETQYFGPGTRLLVL.

The chain recombines TRBV5-1 with TRBJ2-2, with D possibly matching TRBD2 (6 bases). This CDR3 comprises 16 residues. Per the germline V gene, CDR1 is SGHRS and CDR2 is YFSETQ. The V gene lost 0 bases and the J gene lost 0 bases, with 9 bases spanning the gap. The CDR3 coding sequence is TGCGCCAGCAGCTTGGTGGTAGCGGCGAACACCGGGGAGCTGTTTTTT. This sequence encodes CASSLVVAANTGELFF.

The chain uses TRBV2 and TRBJ2-3; a possible D gene is TRBD2 (6 bases). Germline-derived CDR1 and CDR2 are SNHLY and FYNNEI. CDR3 length equals 14 residues. V was pared by 1 base and J by 4 bases, with 9 bases between. Written as DNA, the CDR3 is TGTGCCAGCAGTGAAGGGGGGGTGTCAGATACGCAGTATTTT. Protein product: CASSEGGVSDTQYF.

V gene TRBV25-1 combines with J gene TRBJ2-1; the D is unclear. V was clipped by 0 bases and J by 1 base, with 7 bases between them. The CDR3 is made up of 15 amino acids. Germline CDR1 and CDR2: MGHDK and SYGVNS. The CDR3 region is CASSEYMGSYNEQFF. The CDR3 nucleotides are TGTGCCAGCAGTGAATATATGGGTTCCTACAATGAGCAGTTCTTC.

This chain connects TRBV18 to TRBJ1-1; 8 bases map to TRBD1. Germline values: CDR1 KGHSH, CDR2 LQKENI. V was clipped by 6 bases and J by 0 bases; unmatched bases: 6. This CDR3 spans 15 amino acids. In DNA form, the CDR3 reads TGTGCCAGCTCGCCCGGGACAGGATTGAACACTGAAGCTTTCTTT. This gives the protein CASSPGTGLNTEAFF.